This TCR beta chain was captured by sequencing in a study of human T cells and chemical hapten exposure. Trimming left V 7 bases short and J 4 bases short, with 16 bases between. The CDR3 runs to 14 residues. Germline V gene data show CDR1 as SNHLY and CDR2 as FYNNEI. Time point meaning: healthy volunteer bleed at 6 weeks. Total RNA was extracted from unfractionated whole blood. TCRdb re-analysed the RACE reads in MiXCR, keeping a single row per CDR3 protein. Altogether about 77,000 distinct CDR3 sequences are present, 8.5% to 10% being singletons, with the ten largest covering about 1.7%. The sequence derives from a female donor in good health. Some clones in this sample may be carry-over from other donors' samples. The chain recombines TRBV2 with TRBJ1-1, with D unclear. Sequenced: whole blood. The CDR3 region is CASKPAGLVTEAFF. The CDR3 DNA reads TGTGCCAGCAAACCGGCTGGGTTAGTCACTGAAGCTTTCTTT.